Presented here are 5 T cell receptor beta chains from one specimen sequenced in a study of cytomegalovirus exposure and HLA in healthy donors. Use of 60 Vbeta and 13 Jbeta primers characterized the PCR. Measured with immunoSEQ multiplex PCR; TCRdb has only the in-frame clones, and not every one. Of more than 100,000 clones in the sample, around 80% are singletons; the top ten hold under 2%. Source material: PBMCs. These receptors all come from a female donor in good health and CMV-seropositive.

The V gene is TRBV6-1, the J gene TRBJ1-4, with 8 bases identical to TRBD1. The CDR3 contains 13 residues. After removal of 6 bases from V and 7 bases from J, the junction contained 4 bases not matched to a gene. The germline CDR1 and CDR2 sequences are MNHNS and SASEGT. The CDR3 DNA follows: TGTGCCAGCAGGGACAGGGAGGCTGAAAAACTGTTTTTT. Amino acid sequence: CASRDREAEKLFF.

This rearrangement joins TRBV7-2 to TRBJ2-1, with D possibly TRBD2 on 5 matching bases. The CDR3 is 14 residues long. Per germline, CDR1 SGHTA and CDR2 FQGNSA. The V gene lost 5 bases and the J gene lost 6 bases, with 14 bases spanning the gap. The chain's CDR3 is CASSPLSSGNEQFF. Written as DNA, the CDR3 is TGTGCCAGCAGCCCCCTCTCCAGCGGCAATGAGCAGTTCTTC.

The V and J genes are TRBV6-4 and TRBJ2-7, with D perhaps matching TRBD1 (7 bases). Germline loops: CDR1 MRHNA, CDR2 SNTAGT. Trimming left V 6 bases short and J 3 bases short, with 12 bases between. The CDR3 extends over 13 amino acids. The CDR3 coding sequence is TGTGCCAGCAGGCGGGACAGTGTCTACGAGCAGTACTTC. Its translation: CASRRDSVYEQYF.

This clone was counted a few times. This chain connects TRBV7-6 to TRBJ2-2; a weak D match, TRBD1 (6 bases). CDR3 length: 14 residues. CDR1 is SGHVS, CDR2 FNYEAQ, per germline. Deletions cut 2 bases from V and 5 bases from J, with 9 bases between. CDR3 sequence: CASSLQGHTGELFF. Written as DNA, the CDR3 is TGTGCCAGCAGCTTACAGGGGCATACCGGGGAGCTGTTTTTT.

This clone was seen once. The chain has TRBV14 and TRBJ2-7, with D perhaps matching TRBD2 (6 bases). The V end was cut by 3 bases, the J end by 3 bases, with 9 bases between. The CDR3 extends over 13 amino acids. Germline V CDR1 and CDR2: SGHDN, FVKESK. The CDR3 DNA is TGTGCCAGCAGCCAGGGACTGGACTACGAGCAGTACTTC. This codes for CASSQGLDYEQYF.